This T cell receptor beta chain emerged from a study of cytomegalovirus exposure and HLA in healthy donors. Findings and limits, study-wide: The dataset shows that most TCR sequences were rare, while some public TCRs occurred in many donors. When analyzed later, a missense DCLRE1C variant was found to be linked to TCR beta V- and J-gene trimming. Presence/absence analyses assumed roughly uniform sequencing depth across donors, which may not hold.

Participants comprised healthy donors of bone marrow. CDR1 and CDR2 (germline): LGHNT, FRNRAP. The CDR3 length is 15 residues. Unmatched junction bases numbered 11, after V lost 5 bases and J lost 7 bases. A note on this clone: As yet, its antigen is unknown.

PCR employed 60 Vbeta and 13 Jbeta primers. Data came from immunoSEQ multiplex PCR; TCRdb stores just in-frame clones and leaves some out. The sample carries 200,000 to 250,000 clones, more than 75% recorded once. The V call is TRBV12-5, the J call TRBJ1-2; the match to TRBD1 covers 9 bases. The clonotype originates from a woman in her 40s in good health and CMV-seropositive. The sequenced material came from PBMCs. The CDR3, as DNA: TGTGCTAGTGGTCCTAACTCGGACAGGGGCGGTGGCTACACCTTC. It translates to CASGPNSDRGGGYTF.